The text below deals with one T cell receptor (beta chain). V trimming: 4 bases; J trimming: 6 bases; junction bases outside the gene matches: 8. The CDR3 is 15 residues long. Germline lookup yields CDR1 SGHRS and CDR2 YFSETQ. These data are taken from a study of blood T cell repertoires in COVID-19. Study-wide context: From the United States, Italy and Spain came samples of acute and convalescent COVID-19.

In the authors' methods: Estimation of nucleated cell counts was performed using reference gene primer amplification. Produced via immunoSEQ multiplex PCR; TCRdb's table is partial and in-frame only. V, J and clone size were drawn from that table, and D and trimming were deduced from the DNA. This sample has about 220,000 clones, with roughly 84% found just once. Source material: peripheral blood. The origin of this receptor is a woman of 80 years or more with acute or convalescent COVID-19. V and J are TRBV5-1 and TRBJ2-1; TRBD1 aligns across 9 bases. The CDR3 loop is CASSIRTGEVNEQFF. Here the CDR3 DNA reads TGCGCCAGCAGCATAAGGACAGGGGAGGTCAATGAGCAGTTCTTC.